This is a list of T cell receptor beta chains from one sample in a study of blood T cells in healthy people across ages. TCRdb reprocessed the 5' RACE reads via MiXCR and lists one record per CDR3 protein. The sample lists 1.4 million or so distinct CDR3 sequences, roughly 43% occurring once. The material sequenced was blood. All receptors come from a young woman in good health. The CDR3 runs from the conserved cysteine through the conserved F or W. The D gene is left open where the match is weak. Clone size appears in some rows only: once, few, many, or a class for an expanded clone.

TRBJ2-5 TRBV7-2 - TRBD2 TGTGCCAGCAGCACCGGACTAGATGGGACCCAGTACTTC CASSTGLDGTQYF
TRBJ2-5 TRBV5-6 once TRBD1 TGTGCCAGCAGCTGGGGACAGGGGGCGCGTGAGCAGTACTTC CASSWGQGAREQYF
TRBJ2-7 TRBV6-5 many TRBD2 TGTGCCAGCAGTTATACTAGCGGTGAGCAGTACTTC CASSYTSGEQYF
TRBJ1-2 TRBV7-2 - - TGTGCCAGCAGCTTAGAAAGGGGAGAATATGGCTACACCTTC CASSLERGEYGYTF
TRBJ1-2 TRBV5-1 many TRBD1 TGCGCCAGCAGTTGGACAGGAGACACCTATGGCTACACCTTC CASSWTGDTYGYTF
TRBJ2-3 TRBV12-3/TRBV12-4 - TRBD2 TGTGCCAGCAGTTGGACTAGCGGGGGGCCTACAGATACGCAGTATTTT CASSWTSGGPTDTQYF
TRBJ1-1 TRBV7-9 - - TGTGCCAGCAGCTTAGTAGGAGGGATCACTGAAGCTTTCTTT CASSLVGGITEAFF
TRBJ2-7 TRBV5-6 - - TGTGCCAGCAGCTTGATGGCAGCCTACGAGCAGTACTTC CASSLMAAYEQYF
TRBJ2-7 TRBV9 - - TGTGCCAGCAGCGTTACGGGGACACCTAACTACGAGCAGTACTTC CASSVTGTPNYEQYF
TRBJ2-1 TRBV12-3/TRBV12-4 - - TGTGCCAGCGGGGACCTTCGTAAGCAGTTCTTC CASGDLRKQFF
TRBJ1-5 TRBV29-1 few - TGCAGCGTTGCTGAGACAGGAAGGGGCAATCAGCCCCAGCATTTT CSVAETGRGNQPQHF
TRBJ1-6 TRBV4-3 - - TGCGCCAGCAGCCAAGATTGGGGAGGCAGCCTATCCTATAATTCACCCCTCCACTTT CASSQDWGGSLSYNSPLHF
TRBJ1-2 TRBV4-3 - - TGCGCCAGCAGCCAAGCAGCAGGCTCCTATGGCTACACCTTC CASSQAAGSYGYTF
TRBJ2-5 TRBV11-2 - - TGTGCCAGCAGCTTAGAAAAATTCTACAATGAGCAGTACTTC CASSLEKFYNEQYF
TRBJ1-5 TRBV10-3 - - TGTGCCATCAGTGACGGGGTCTCTCGGCCCCAGCATTTT CAISDGVSRPQHF
TRBJ2-5 TRBV7-9 - - TGTGCCAGCAGCTTAAGTGGGACACTGAACCAAGAGACCCAGTACTTC CASSLSGTLNQETQYF
TRBJ1-1 TRBV6-5 few - TGTGCCAGCAGGGGGACACTGAACACTGAAGCTTTCTTT CASRGTLNTEAFF
TRBJ1-1 TRBV20-1 - - TGCAGTGCTAGAGATTCAGAACAGTTTTACATGAACACTGAAGCTTTCTTT CSARDSEQFYMNTEAFF
TRBJ2-3 TRBV13 few - TGTGCCAGCAGCCCCCGCCCCCAGACAGATACGCAGTATTTT CASSPRPQTDTQYF
TRBJ1-2 TRBV7-9 - - TGTGCCAGCAGCCCGTTGACAGAGATAGCTAACTATGGCTACACCTTC CASSPLTEIANYGYTF
TRBJ2-3 TRBV12-3/TRBV12-4 - - TGTGCCAGCAGTTTACTAGGGGGGACGACCACAGATACGCAGTATTTT CASSLLGGTTTDTQYF
TRBJ1-5 TRBV4-1 - - TGCGCCAGCAGCCAGGGGCGTTATAGCAATCAGCACCAGCATTTT CASSQGRYSNQHQHF
TRBJ2-5 TRBV29-1 few - TGCAGCGTTGAAGAGGAGGCTAGAGGTAATGAGCAGTACTTC CSVEEEARGNEQYF
TRBJ1-2 TRBV5-1 many - TGCGCCAGCAGCTTGGCTGGGGATAACTATGGCTACACCTTC CASSLAGDNYGYTF
TRBJ2-5 TRBV10-3 - - TGTGCCATCAGAGGGGGTACCCCTCAAGAGACCCAGTACTTC CAIRGGTPQETQYF
TRBJ2-3 TRBV18 - - TGTGCCAGCTCACGGGAGCGAGGAGGCATAGATACGCAGTATTTT CASSRERGGIDTQYF
TRBJ2-7 TRBV10-2 - TRBD1 TGCGCCAGCAGTGAGTCGGGACAGGGGTACGAGCAGTACTTC CASSESGQGYEQYF
TRBJ1-5 TRBV4-1 few - TGCGCCAGCAGCCAAGCTGAGATGTATAGCAATCAGCCCCAGCATTTT CASSQAEMYSNQPQHF
TRBJ2-7 TRBV10-3 - TRBD1 TGTGCCATCAGAAGGGACAGCACCTACGAGCAGTACTTC CAIRRDSTYEQYF
TRBJ2-3 TRBV5-1 - - TGCGCCAGCAGCTTTGGGTACTCAGATACGCAGTATTTT CASSFGYSDTQYF
TRBJ2-3 TRBV7-2 - TRBD2 TGTGCCAGCAGCTTAGCGGCGGGACTAGGGCGGGTAGATACGCAGTATTTT CASSLAAGLGRVDTQYF
TRBJ2-7 TRBV20-1 few - TGCAGTGCTAGGTTGGGATACGAGCAGTACTTC CSARLGYEQYF
TRBJ1-2 TRBV4-2 - - TGTGCCAGCAGCCAAGATTCAGGGCAGATTAACTATGGCTACACCTTC CASSQDSGQINYGYTF